Presented here are 21 T cell receptor beta chains from one specimen sequenced in a study of OX40 agonist ivuxolimab in advanced cancers. The table came from immunoSEQ multiplex PCR; TCRdb's copy has only in-frame clones and leaves some out. The sample records about 66,000 clones, about four fifths being singletons. This specimen was CD4+ or CD8+ T cells sorted from blood, taken in a trial of the OX40 agonist ivuxolimab. The receptors come from an adult with an advanced solid tumor such as melanoma, head and neck, liver or kidney cancer.

The chain couples TRBV7-9 to TRBJ2-2, with 7 bases aligning to TRBD1. Germline lookup yields CDR1 SEHNR and CDR2 FQNEAQ (reference sequence). The CDR3 extends over 16 amino acids. V shed 2 bases, J shed 5 bases, and the junction held 8 bases outside the gene matches. CDR3 region: CASSLSVTGSTGELFF. The CDR3 nucleotides read TGTGCCAGCAGCTTATCCGTGACAGGGTCAACCGGGGAGCTGTTTTTT. Together with reference TRBV7-9 and TRBJ2-2, the CDR3 gives the full variable domain: DTGVSQNPRHKITKRGQNVTFRCDPISEHNRLYWYRQTLGQGPEFLTYFQNEAQLEKSRLLSDRFSAERPKGSFSTLEIQRTEQGDSAMYLCASSLSVTGSTGELFFGEGSRLTVL.

The chain links TRBV19 to TRBJ1-2, with 8 bases fitting TRBD1. The V gene's germline CDR1 is LNHDA and CDR2 SQIVND (reference sequence). The trim removed 1 base at V and 0 bases at J, leaving 1 base unmatched. The CDR3 loop spans 15 amino acids. The CDR3 protein is CASSIGTGSNYGYTF. CDR3 DNA sequence: TGTGCCAGTAGTATAGGGACAGGGTCTAACTATGGCTACACCTTC.

V gene TRBV9 combines with J gene TRBJ1-3; TRBD1 might be the D (6 bases). The ends were cut back, 3 bases at V and 2 bases at J, with 15 bases in the middle. Germline assignment: CDR1 SGDLS and CDR2 YYNGEE. The CDR3 totals 16 residues. CDR3 nucleotides: TGTGCCAGCAGCGCCGGGTCTCAGGGGACTGGAAACACCATATATTTT. It specifies CASSAGSQGTGNTIYF.

The chain employs TRBV7-8 and TRBJ2-5; D possibly uses TRBD1 or TRBD2 (6 bases each). The CDR3 runs to 12 residues. V lost 8 bases to trimming and J lost 1 base, with 8 bases between them. Germline CDR1 reads SGHVS; CDR2 reads FQNEAQ. For the CDR3, the DNA is TGTGCCAGCGGGGGGCCCCAAGAGACCCAGTACTTC. Protein: CASGGPQETQYF.

This sequence joins TRBV6-1 and TRBJ2-5; no definite D call. The ends were cut back, 3 bases at V and 5 bases at J, with 13 bases in the middle. The V gene's germline CDR1 is MNHNS and CDR2 SASEGT. This CDR3 contains 14 residues. CDR3 protein: CASSDPGMGETQYF. CDR3 bases: TGTGCCAGCAGTGATCCAGGAATGGGGGAGACCCAGTACTTC.

The chain couples TRBV10-2 to TRBJ1-1; unclear D gene. Trimming shortened V by 6 bases and J by 5 bases, and 13 bases separated the two germline ends. The CDR3 totals 13 residues. The germline gives CDR1 WSHSY, CDR2 SAAADI. CDR3 coding DNA: TGCGCCAGCAGACCCTCTCGGATGACTGAAGCTTTCTTT. It codes for CASRPSRMTEAFF.

This sequence joins TRBV2 and TRBJ2-2; 7 bases are shared with TRBD1. V was clipped by 6 bases and J by 7 bases; unmatched bases: 5. CDR3 length: 13 residues. Germline CDR1 reads SNHLY; CDR2 reads FYNNEI. The CDR3 DNA follows: TGTGCCAGCAGAAGGGGGCGTAACGGGGAGCTGTTTTTT. It translates to CASRRGRNGELFF.

The chain links TRBV5-4 to TRBJ2-1, with 15 bases aligning to TRBD2. CDR1 is SGHNT and CDR2 is YYREEE in the germline V gene (reference sequence). This CDR3 region has 15 residues. The J segment lost 8 bases and the V segment lost 0 bases, leaving 0 bases of the junction unmatched. Written as DNA, the CDR3 is TGTGCCAGCAGCTTGGGGACTAGCGGGAGGGATGAGCAGTTCTTC. Protein product: CASSLGTSGRDEQFF.

A single count supports this clone. The chain recombines TRBV7-2 with TRBJ1-2; D remains unclear. The CDR3 contains 15 residues. Trimming removed 2 bases at V and 2 bases at J, with 12 bases between. CDR1 and CDR2 (germline): SGHTA, FQGNSA. CDR3 amino acids: CASSLFTGLNYGYTF. CDR3 DNA: TGTGCCAGCAGCTTATTCACCGGGCTCAACTATGGCTACACCTTC.

This chain joins TRBV28 and TRBJ2-7, with D unresolved. CDR3 length: 11 residues. The germline V and J ends were trimmed by 2 bases and 6 bases, with 5 bases remaining between them. Germline V gives CDR1 MDHEN, CDR2 SYDVKM. For the CDR3, the DNA is TGTGCCAGCAGTTTAGTTGGCGAGCAGTACTTC. This translates into CASSLVGEQYF.

The chain joins TRBV19 to TRBJ2-5, with a tentative D call TRBD2 (6 bases). Per germline, CDR1 LNHDA and CDR2 SQIVND (reference sequence). V lost 7 bases and J 2 bases, leaving 11 bases between the germline ends. The CDR3 spans 13 residues. The CDR3 nucleotides are TGTGCCAGTAACCTGGGGGGTCAAGAGACCCAGTACTTC. Its protein is CASNLGGQETQYF.

The chain links TRBV7-2 to TRBJ2-4, with D possibly being TRBD1 or TRBD2 (5 bases each). Germline-derived CDR1 and CDR2 are SGHTA and FQGNSA. Trimming removed 1 base from V and 8 bases from J, with 12 bases in between. The CDR3 is 14 residues long. For the CDR3, the DNA is TGTGCCAGCAGCTTAGACGCCGGGACCCACATTCAGTACTTC. This encodes CASSLDAGTHIQYF. The full variable domain, with the rest looked up from reference TRBV7-2 and TRBJ2-4, is GAGVSQSPSNKVTEKGKDVELRCDPISGHTALYWYRQSLGQGLEFLIYFQGNSAPDKSGLPSDRFSAERTGGSVSTLTIQRTQQEDSAVYLCASSLDAGTHIQYFGAGTRLSVL.

This chain connects TRBV5-6 to TRBJ1-1, with 12 bases aligning to TRBD1. Germline lookup yields CDR1 SGHDT and CDR2 YYEEEE. Unmatched junction bases numbered 13, after V lost 4 bases and J lost 6 bases. This CDR3 is built from 17 residues. The CDR3 coding sequence is TGTGCCAGCAGCGTCATCGTTTCCGGGACAGGGGGCCCTGAAGCTTTCTTT. This sequence encodes CASSVIVSGTGGPEAFF.

The CDR3 nucleotides read TGTGCCAGCAGCTTACTAGCGGGAGGGAACGAGCAGTACTTC. This translates into CASSLLAGGNEQYF. The chain links TRBV7-3 to TRBJ2-7, with TRBD2 identical over 12 bases. Germline lookup yields CDR1 SGHTA and CDR2 FQGTGA. Trimming at V came to 2 bases and at J to 5 bases, leaving 1 base not matched to a gene. CDR3 size: 14 residues.

The chain has TRBV28 and TRBJ1-5; D gene uncertain. Trimming left V 5 bases short and J 0 bases short, with 8 bases between. This CDR3 spans 14 amino acids. Germline loops: CDR1 MDHEN, CDR2 SYDVKM. The CDR3 protein is CASSVGGSNQPQHF. In nucleotides, the CDR3 is TGTGCCAGCAGTGTCGGCGGTAGCAATCAGCCCCAGCATTTT. Supplemented by reference TRBV28 and TRBJ1-5, the full variable domain reads DVKVTQSSRYLVKRTGEKVFLECVQDMDHENMFWYRQDPGLGLRLIYFSYDVKMKEKGDIPEGYSVSREKKERFSLILESASTNQTSMYLCASSVGGSNQPQHFGDGTRLSIL.

The chain is built from TRBV6-6 and TRBJ2-3; D unresolved. Germline V CDR1 and CDR2: MNHNY, SVGAGI (reference sequence). The V gene lost 1 base and the J gene lost 10 bases, with 12 bases spanning the gap. This CDR3 contains 13 residues. The CDR3 reads CASSYCAECAQYF. CDR3 coding DNA: TGTGCCAGCAGTTACTGCGCGGAATGTGCGCAGTATTTT.

This clone occurred once. The rearrangement joins TRBV5-4 to TRBJ1-3; D might be TRBD1 (5 bases). CDR1 and CDR2 (germline): SGHNT, YYREEE (reference sequence). The CDR3 runs to 15 residues. Trimming took 0 bases from V and 0 from J, leaving 7 bases between them. DNA of the CDR3: TGTGCCAGCAGCTTGGGACAGAGCTCTGGAAACACCATATATTTT. Its translation is CASSLGQSSGNTIYF.

The gene calls are TRBV7-9 and TRBJ2-2; TRBD2 matches at 8 bases. The CDR3 is 17 amino acids. Germline assignment: CDR1 SEHNR and CDR2 FQNEAQ (reference sequence). V was clipped by 5 bases and J by 5 bases; unmatched bases: 13. In nucleotides, the CDR3 is TGTGCCAGCAGCCCCTGGGGTCTCGCGGGAGGTACCGGGGAGCTGTTTTTT. It encodes CASSPWGLAGGTGELFF. Drawing the rest from reference TRBV7-9 and TRBJ2-2, the complete variable domain is DTGVSQNPRHKITKRGQNVTFRCDPISEHNRLYWYRQTLGQGPEFLTYFQNEAQLEKSRLLSDRFSAERPKGSFSTLEIQRTEQGDSAMYLCASSPWGLAGGTGELFFGEGSRLTVL.

The V call is TRBV4-1, the J call TRBJ2-7, with TRBD1 matching over 9 bases. The ends lost 0 bases at V and 4 bases at J; junction bases unmatched: 7. The V gene's germline CDR1 is MGHRA and CDR2 YSYEKL. This CDR3 is built from 16 residues. The CDR3 loop is CASSQERGQGYYEQYV. The CDR3, as DNA: TGCGCCAGCAGCCAAGAAAGGGGACAGGGTTATTACGAGCAGTACGTC.

This clone was observed a few times. The chain employs TRBV29-1 and TRBJ2-1; 7 bases are shared with TRBD2. V shed 5 bases, J shed 9 bases, and the junction held 13 bases outside the gene matches. This CDR3 comprises 14 residues. Germline V gives CDR1 SQVTM, CDR2 ANQGSEA. CDR3 in amino acids: CSVSVGGSRGEQFF. For the CDR3, the DNA is TGCAGCGTTTCAGTCGGCGGGAGTAGGGGTGAGCAGTTCTTC.

This rearrangement joins TRBV6-1 to TRBJ2-7; 7 bases map to TRBD2. Germline V CDR1 and CDR2: MNHNS, SASEGT. This CDR3 comprises 15 residues. With V trimmed by 7 bases and J by 4 bases, 13 bases remained unmatched. In nucleotides, the CDR3 is TGTGCCAGCATCCTATGGGGGGGAGGGGAATACGAGCAGTACTTC. This gives the protein CASILWGGGEYEQYF.